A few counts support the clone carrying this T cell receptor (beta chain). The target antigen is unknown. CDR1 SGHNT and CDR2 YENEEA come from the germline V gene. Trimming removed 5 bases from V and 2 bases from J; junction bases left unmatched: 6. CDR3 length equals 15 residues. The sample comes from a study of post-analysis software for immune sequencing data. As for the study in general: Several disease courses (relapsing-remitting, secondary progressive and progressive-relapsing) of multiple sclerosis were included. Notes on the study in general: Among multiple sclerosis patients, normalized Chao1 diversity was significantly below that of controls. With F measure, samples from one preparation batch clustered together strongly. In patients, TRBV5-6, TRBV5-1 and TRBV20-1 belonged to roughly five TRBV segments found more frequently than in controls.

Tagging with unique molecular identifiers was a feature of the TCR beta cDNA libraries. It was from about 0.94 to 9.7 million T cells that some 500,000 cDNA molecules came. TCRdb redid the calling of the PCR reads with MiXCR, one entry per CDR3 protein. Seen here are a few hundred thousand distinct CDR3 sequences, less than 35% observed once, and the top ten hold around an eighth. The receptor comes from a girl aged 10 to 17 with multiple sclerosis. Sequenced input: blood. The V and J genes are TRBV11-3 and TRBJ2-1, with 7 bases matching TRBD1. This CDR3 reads CASSLEGATYNEQFF. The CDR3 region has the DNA TGTGCCAGCAGCCTCGAGGGGGCAACCTACAATGAGCAGTTCTTC.